The sequence of this T cell receptor beta chain was determined in a study of CD8 T cells in Susac syndrome. An amount of RNA that ranged from roughly 0.5 to 1 ug was reverse transcribed with random hexamers. TCRdb used MiXCR to reprocess the immunoSEQ multiplex PCR reads, holding one entry per CDR3 protein. The sample lists some 120,000 distinct CDR3 sequences, roughly 89% occurring once. CDR1 is MNHEY, CDR2 SMNVEV, per germline (reference sequence). Trimming took 0 bases from V and 0 from J, leaving 5 bases between them. This CDR3 is built from 14 residues. The receptor was derived from a human donor with multiple sclerosis. The chain combines TRBV27 with TRBJ1-1; no reliable D call. Sequencing was carried out using CD8+ T cells from PBMCs. The CDR3 reads CASSLSGLNTEAFF. The CDR3, as DNA: TGTGCCAGCAGTTTATCCGGCCTGAACACTGAAGCTTTCTTT.